The source of this T cell receptor (beta chain) is a study of identifying expanded T cells in peripheral blood. Libraries were prepared by immunoSEQ multiplex PCR; TCRdb keeps only in-frame clonotypes and omits some of them. This table holds around 99,000 clones, approximately 90% found once. Healthy donors had no documented immune events, such as infections, while sampled. Material for sequencing was blood. This clonotype was obtained from a person between 18 and 75 years old in good health.

The CDR3 spells CASRRERDDQPQHF. CDR3 DNA: TGTGCCAGCAGGCGAGAGAGGGATGATCAGCCCCAGCATTTT. The chain uses TRBV2 and TRBJ1-5, with no clear D. The CDR3 spans 14 residues. Germline V gene sequence: CDR1 SNHLY, CDR2 FYNNEI. V was trimmed by 6 bases and J by 5 bases, leaving 14 bases between them. Looking up the rest from reference TRBV2 and TRBJ1-5 gives the full variable domain: EPEVTQTPSHQVTQMGQEVILRCVPISNHLYFYWYRQILGQKVEFLVSFYNNEISEKSEIFDDQFSVERPDGSNFTLKIRSTKLEDSAMYFCASRRERDDQPQHFGDGTRLSIL.